A selection of T cell receptor beta chains follows, all from one sample in a study of blood T cell repertoires in COVID-19. Generated by immunoSEQ multiplex PCR, the TCRdb table keeps only in-frame clones and is missing some. The data show 300,000 to 350,000 clones, 70% to 90% seen once. Sequencing used PBMCs or T cells enriched from blood (not recorded which). Receptors were obtained from a middle-aged woman with acute COVID-19. Each CDR3 is given with its conserved first and last residue. D genes are given only for firm matches. Clone size, where shown, is once, few, many, or a class for clones that have expanded.

TGTGCCAGCAGTTACAACATAGGGACAGGCCTGGACTACAATGAGCAGTTCTTC | CASSYNIGTGLDYNEQFF | TRBD1 | . | TRBJ2-1 | TRBV6-2/TRBV6-3
TGTGCCAGCAGCGAGGCGCCGGTGGGACAGGGCTCTGGAAACACCATATATTTT | CASSEAPVGQGSGNTIYF | TRBD1 | . | TRBJ1-3 | TRBV9
TGTGCCAGCAGTGAGGGGACAGTTAGCAATCAGCCCCAGCATTTT | CASSEGTVSNQPQHF | TRBD1 | . | TRBJ1-5 | TRBV2
TGTGCCAGCAGTCCGCGGACTGAACGCGATGAGCAGTTCTTC | CASSPRTERDEQFF | . | . | TRBJ2-1 | TRBV27
TGTGCCAGCAGCCTTCTCGGGGGTTCACCCCTCCACTTT | CASSLLGGSPLHF | . | once | TRBJ1-6 | TRBV3-1/TRBV3-2
TGTGCCAGCAGCTTAGCGGGAGGACAGGCTTATAGCAATCAGCCCCAGCATTTT | CASSLAGGQAYSNQPQHF | TRBD1 | . | TRBJ1-5 | TRBV7-8
TGTGCCAGCAGCTTGGGTCCAGCCGGGGAGCTGTTTTTT | CASSLGPAGELFF | . | few | TRBJ2-2 | TRBV5-4
TGTGCCAGCAGTGACCGGGACAGGGTCAACGAGCAGTACTTC | CASSDRDRVNEQYF | TRBD1 | . | TRBJ2-7 | TRBV2
TGTGCCAGCAGCTTAGGCCTAAGGGGGGAGACCCAGTACTTC | CASSLGLRGETQYF | . | . | TRBJ2-5 | TRBV13
TGTGCCAGCAGCTTCGGACAGGGGCCTAACTATGGCTACACCTTC | CASSFGQGPNYGYTF | TRBD1 | . | TRBJ1-2 | TRBV9
TGTGCCAGCAGCTCCTATGGGCGGGGGAATACTGGAAACACCATATATTTT | CASSSYGRGNTGNTIYF | . | . | TRBJ1-3 | TRBV28
TGTGCCAGCAGCGTAACAAGGGACAGGGCCACTGAAGCTTTCTTT | CASSVTRDRATEAFF | TRBD1 | . | TRBJ1-1 | TRBV5-4
TGTGCCAGCAGCCAATCCACAGCAGCTTTTGGCACAGATACGCAGTATTTT | CASSQSTAAFGTDTQYF | . | . | TRBJ2-3 | TRBV16
TGTGCCAGCACCACGGGGATTTTAAGCAATCAGCCCCAGCATTTT | CASTTGILSNQPQHF | . | . | TRBJ1-5 | TRBV6-5
TGTGCCAGCAGTTACTCTAGACAGAGAAATGAAAAACTGTTTTTT | CASSYSRQRNEKLFF | . | . | TRBJ1-4 | TRBV6-6
TGTGCCAGCAGTCGGAGCCACACAGATACGCAGTATTTT | CASSRSHTDTQYF | . | . | TRBJ2-3 | TRBV5-4
TGTGCCAGCAGCCCGACAGGGGTCAACACTGAAGCTTTCTTT | CASSPTGVNTEAFF | TRBD1 | . | TRBJ1-1 | TRBV7-2
TGTGCCAGCAGCCAGGGGTCGGGAGGGGCCAACGTCCTGACTTTC | CASSQGSGGANVLTF | . | . | TRBJ2-6 | TRBV5-4
TGTGCCAGCAGGGACAGGGCAGAGAACACTGAAGCTTTCTTT | CASRDRAENTEAFF | TRBD1 | . | TRBJ1-1 | TRBV2
TGTGCCAGTAGTACCACAGTGAGCACTGAAGCTTTCTTT | CASSTTVSTEAFF | . | . | TRBJ1-1 | TRBV19